This is a list of T cell receptor beta chains from one sample in a study of vaccination effects on CD4 cells after COVID-19. Profiling relied on immunoSEQ multiplex PCR, and the TCRdb table lists in-frame clones only, not all of them. The sample consists of 60,000 to 90,000 clones, approximately 80% of them appearing once. These receptors' antigens are unknown. Material: CD4+ T cells from PBMCs cultured with HCoV-229E spike peptides, obtained after COVID-19 vaccination. The receptors come from a human donor who received a COVID-19 vaccine. Both conserved end residues are part of each CDR3. D genes are given only for firm matches. Clone size appears in some rows only: once, few, many, or a class for an expanded clone.

j_call: TRBJ1-1; clone_size: -; d_call: TRBD1; v_call: TRBV7-2; cdr3_aa: CASSLSSRGHTEAFF; cdr3_nt: TGTGCCAGCAGCTTATCATCCAGGGGGCATACTGAAGCTTTCTTT
j_call: TRBJ1-2; clone_size: few; d_call: -; v_call: TRBV7-2; cdr3_aa: CASSLGRDGYTF; cdr3_nt: TGTGCCAGCAGCTTAGGTAGAGATGGCTACACCTTC
j_call: TRBJ2-1; clone_size: -; d_call: -; v_call: TRBV6-1; cdr3_aa: CASSEGRNEQFF; cdr3_nt: TGTGCCAGCAGTGAAGGGAGGAATGAGCAGTTCTTC
j_call: TRBJ2-6; clone_size: -; d_call: -; v_call: TRBV6-2/TRBV6-3; cdr3_aa: CASSPLQVGANVLTF; cdr3_nt: TGTGCCAGCAGCCCTCTACAGGTCGGGGCCAACGTCCTGACTTTC
j_call: TRBJ1-4; clone_size: -; d_call: -; v_call: TRBV30; cdr3_aa: CAWSVLRGAEKLFF; cdr3_nt: TGTGCCTGGAGTGTACTTAGGGGGGCCGAAAAACTGTTTTTT
j_call: TRBJ2-5; clone_size: -; d_call: TRBD1; v_call: TRBV7-2; cdr3_aa: CASSLAGTAQETQYF; cdr3_nt: TGTGCCAGCAGCTTAGCAGGGACAGCACAAGAGACCCAGTACTTC
j_call: TRBJ1-2; clone_size: -; d_call: TRBD1; v_call: TRBV9; cdr3_aa: CASSAGQGDGYTF; cdr3_nt: TGTGCCAGCAGCGCGGGACAGGGGGATGGCTACACCTTC
j_call: TRBJ1-1; clone_size: -; d_call: TRBD1; v_call: TRBV5-1; cdr3_aa: CASSSQPQTGSNTEAFF; cdr3_nt: TGCGCCAGCAGCTCACAACCGCAGACAGGGTCGAACACTGAAGCTTTCTTT
j_call: TRBJ2-5; clone_size: -; d_call: TRBD2; v_call: TRBV28; cdr3_aa: CASRSGTPAGTQYF; cdr3_nt: TGTGCCAGCAGGAGCGGGACTCCGGCTGGGACCCAGTACTTC
j_call: TRBJ2-5; clone_size: -; d_call: -; v_call: TRBV4-1; cdr3_aa: CASSQADSQETQYF; cdr3_nt: TGCGCCAGCAGCCAAGCGGACAGTCAAGAGACCCAGTACTTC
j_call: TRBJ1-1; clone_size: -; d_call: -; v_call: TRBV6-6; cdr3_aa: CASPPPGRLNTEAFF; cdr3_nt: TGTGCCAGCCCCCCGCCGGGACGGTTGAACACTGAAGCTTTCTTT
j_call: TRBJ2-6; clone_size: once; d_call: -; v_call: TRBV6-5; cdr3_aa: CAIKLKDSGANVLTF; cdr3_nt: TGTGCCATCAAATTGAAGGACTCTGGGGCCAACGTCCTGACTTTC
j_call: TRBJ1-3; clone_size: -; d_call: -; v_call: TRBV9; cdr3_aa: CASSSPRGSGNTIYF; cdr3_nt: TGTGCCAGCAGCTCCCCAAGGGGCTCTGGAAACACCATATATTTT
j_call: TRBJ2-5; clone_size: -; d_call: -; v_call: TRBV30; cdr3_aa: CAWSLPDRGRTQYF; cdr3_nt: TGTGCCTGGAGCCTCCCAGACCGGGGGAGGACCCAGTACTTC